Many counts were recorded for the clone carrying this T cell receptor (beta chain). Its antigen is not identified. This sample was included in a study of T cells in Graves' hyperthyroidism and ophthalmopathy. Study overall: Peripheral blood was drawn at first diagnosis, prior to all treatment.

Diagnostic decisions used clinical symptoms, serum thyroxine and TRAb, thyroid ultrasound and orbital computed tomography. V shed 0 bases and J 4 bases; nucleotides not matched to a gene: 3. The CDR3 totals 15 residues. CDR1 and CDR2 from the germline V gene are DFQATT and SNEGSKA (reference sequence). Study-level points and caveats: Separation of ophthalmopathy from stable hyperthyroidism was achieved by a 13 V-J model.

Amplification of TCR beta CDR3 regions used RNA as the template. First-round RT-PCR targeting the TCR CDR3 was performed with the HTBI primer set. TCRdb called the multiplex PCR reads again in MiXCR, with one record for every CDR3 protein. The sample shows fewer than 750,000 distinct CDR3 sequences, roughly 14% of them seen only once. The chain recombines TRBV20-1 with TRBJ2-1, with TRBD2 matching 10 bases. Input material: blood. The TCR sequence derives from a woman in her forties or fifties with Graves' ophthalmopathy. The CDR3 loop reads CSARDGLAVYNEQFF. As DNA, the CDR3 is TGCAGTGCTAGAGATGGACTAGCGGTATACAATGAGCAGTTCTTC.